Reported below is one TCR beta chain. This specimen comes from a study of Tregs in tolerant kidney transplant recipients. Germline CDR1 reads SGHTA; CDR2 reads FQGNSA. CDR3 size: 17 residues. V was shortened by 7 bases and J by 2 bases, with 22 bases between the two germline ends. Sequenced by immunoSEQ multiplex PCR; TCRdb stores in-frame clones only, minus some. The sample yields 60,000 to 70,000 clones, about nine tenths seen once. Sequenced material: CD8+ T cells from blood, taken before the transplant. This chain joins TRBV7-2 and TRBJ2-3; TRBD2 might be the D (6 bases). The clonotype was recovered from a human donor who received a combined kidney and bone marrow transplant. CDR3 loop: CASTIFDAGTFTDTQYF. The CDR3 nucleotides are TGTGCCAGCACCATCTTCGACGCGGGGACGTTCACAGATACGCAGTATTTT.